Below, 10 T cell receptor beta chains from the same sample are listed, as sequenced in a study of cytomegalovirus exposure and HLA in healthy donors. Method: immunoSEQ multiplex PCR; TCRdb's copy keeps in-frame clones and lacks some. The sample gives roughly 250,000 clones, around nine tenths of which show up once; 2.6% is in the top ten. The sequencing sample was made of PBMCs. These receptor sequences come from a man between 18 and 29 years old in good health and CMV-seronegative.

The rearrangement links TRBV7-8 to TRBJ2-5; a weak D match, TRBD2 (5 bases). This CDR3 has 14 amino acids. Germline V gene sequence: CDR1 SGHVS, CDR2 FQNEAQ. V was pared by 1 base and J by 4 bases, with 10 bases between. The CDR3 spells CASSLGGIGETQYF. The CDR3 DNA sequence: TGTGCCAGCAGCTTAGGAGGGATCGGAGAGACCCAGTACTTC. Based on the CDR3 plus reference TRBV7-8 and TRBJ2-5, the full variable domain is GAGVSQSPRYKVAKRGQDVALRCDPISGHVSLFWYQQALGQGPEFLTYFQNEAQLDKSGLPSDRFFAERPEGSVSTLKIQRTQQEDSAVYLCASSLGGIGETQYFGPGTRLLVL.

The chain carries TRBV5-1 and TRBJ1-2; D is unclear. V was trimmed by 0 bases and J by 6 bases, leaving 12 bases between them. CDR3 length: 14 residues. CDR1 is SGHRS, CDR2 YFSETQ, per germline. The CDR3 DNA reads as TGCGCCAGCAGCTTGGACGGTCCGCTAAATGGCTACACCTTC. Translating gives CASSLDGPLNGYTF.

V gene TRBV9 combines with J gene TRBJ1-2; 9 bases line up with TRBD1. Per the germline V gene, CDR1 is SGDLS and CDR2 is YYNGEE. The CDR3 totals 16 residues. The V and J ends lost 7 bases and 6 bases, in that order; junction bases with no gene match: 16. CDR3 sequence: CASGKTGGTGSNGYTF. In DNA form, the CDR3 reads TGTGCCAGCGGCAAAACGGGGGGGACAGGGTCGAATGGCTACACCTTC.

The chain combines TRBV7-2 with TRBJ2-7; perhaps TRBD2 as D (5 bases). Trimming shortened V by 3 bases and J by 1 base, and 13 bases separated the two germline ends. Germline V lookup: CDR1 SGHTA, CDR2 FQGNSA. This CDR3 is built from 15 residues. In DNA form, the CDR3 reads TGTGCCAGCAGCTTGTTCGGGATAGGGTCCTACGAGCAGTACTTC. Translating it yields CASSLFGIGSYEQYF.

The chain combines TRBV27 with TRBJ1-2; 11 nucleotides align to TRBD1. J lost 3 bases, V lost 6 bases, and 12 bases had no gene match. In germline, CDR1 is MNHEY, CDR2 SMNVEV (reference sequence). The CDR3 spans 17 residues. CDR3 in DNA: TGTGCCAGCAGCCCCGCCGGGACAGGGGGGGGCCACTATGGCTACACCTTC. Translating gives CASSPAGTGGGHYGYTF.

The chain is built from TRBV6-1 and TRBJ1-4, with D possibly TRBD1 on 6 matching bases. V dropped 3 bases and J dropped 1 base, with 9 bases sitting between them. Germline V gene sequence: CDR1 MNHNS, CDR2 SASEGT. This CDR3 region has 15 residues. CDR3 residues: CASSEIQGTNEKLFF. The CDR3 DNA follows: TGTGCCAGCAGTGAGATACAGGGAACTAATGAAAAACTGTTTTTT.

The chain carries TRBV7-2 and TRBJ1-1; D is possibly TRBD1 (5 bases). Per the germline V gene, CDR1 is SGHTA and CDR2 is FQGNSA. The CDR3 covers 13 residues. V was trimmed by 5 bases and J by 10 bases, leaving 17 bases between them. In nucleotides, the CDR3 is TGTGCCAGCAGCCCCGACTGGAAAGGGGTAGCTTTCTTT. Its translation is CASSPDWKGVAFF.

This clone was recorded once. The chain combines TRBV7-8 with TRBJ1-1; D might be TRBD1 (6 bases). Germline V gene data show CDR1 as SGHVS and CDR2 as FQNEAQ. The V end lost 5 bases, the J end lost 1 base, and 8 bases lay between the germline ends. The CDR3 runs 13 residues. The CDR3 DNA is TGTGCCAGCAGCGAGGACAGGAACACTGAAGCTTTCTTT. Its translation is CASSEDRNTEAFF.

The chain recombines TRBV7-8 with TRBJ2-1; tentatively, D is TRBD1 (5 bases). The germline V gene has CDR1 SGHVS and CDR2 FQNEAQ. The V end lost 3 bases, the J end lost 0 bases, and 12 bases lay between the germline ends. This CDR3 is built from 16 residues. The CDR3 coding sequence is TGTGCCAGCAGCTTTCAAGGGGCCGACTCCTACAATGAGCAGTTCTTC. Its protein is CASSFQGADSYNEQFF.

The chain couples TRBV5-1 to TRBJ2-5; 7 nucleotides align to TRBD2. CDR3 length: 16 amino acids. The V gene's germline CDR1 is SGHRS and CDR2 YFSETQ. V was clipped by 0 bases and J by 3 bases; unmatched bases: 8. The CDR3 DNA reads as TGCGCCAGCAGCTTGGTTACGGGAGGATTGGAAGAGACCCAGTACTTC. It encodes CASSLVTGGLEETQYF.